The 18 T cell receptor beta chains presented below share a single source sample, sequenced in a study of technical replicates of blood from a few donors. Generated by immunoSEQ multiplex PCR, the TCRdb table keeps only in-frame clones and is missing some. The sample shows about 72,000 clones, 92% of them seen only once. Sequencing used T cells isolated from PBMCs. The origin of the receptors is a human donor in good health.

The J gene is TRBJ2-7, the V gene TRBV19; tentatively, D is TRBD2 (6 bases). CDR3 length: 16 residues. V was trimmed by 3 bases and J by 2 bases, leaving 17 bases between them. CDR1 and CDR2 from the germline V gene are LNHDA and SQIVND (reference sequence). The CDR3 DNA sequence: TGTGCCAGTAGTATTAGTGTCGGAGGGCAAACCTACGAGCAGTACTTC. Protein sequence: CASSISVGGQTYEQYF. Together with reference TRBV19 and TRBJ2-7, the CDR3 gives the full variable domain: DGGITQSPKYLFRKEGQNVTLSCEQNLNHDAMYWYRQDPGQGLRLIYYSQIVNDFQKGDIAEGYSVSREKKESFPLTVTSAQKNPTAFYLCASSISVGGQTYEQYFGPGTRLTVT.

The chain links TRBV27 to TRBJ2-1; D may be TRBD1 (6 bases). V lost 6 bases and J 7 bases, leaving 13 bases between the germline ends. There are 13 residues in the CDR3. Germline V lookup: CDR1 MNHEY, CDR2 SMNVEV (reference sequence). CDR3 nucleotides: TGTGCCAGCAGCCCGGCAAGGGGGAATGAGCAGTTCTTC. Amino acids: CASSPARGNEQFF.

This chain uses TRBV29-1 with TRBJ2-7; 7 bases match TRBD1. The CDR3 loop spans 14 amino acids. CDR1 and CDR2 (germline): SQVTM, ANQGSEA. The V segment lost 6 bases and the J segment 1 base; nucleotides outside the gene matches: 9. The CDR3 reads CSVTYRGFSYEQYF. CDR3 DNA sequence: TGCAGCGTGACCTACAGGGGTTTTTCCTACGAGCAGTACTTC.

The chain employs TRBV10-3 and TRBJ1-4, with 8 positions matching TRBD1. V was clipped by 9 bases and J by 8 bases; unmatched bases: 11. Germline CDR1 reads ENHRY; CDR2 reads SYGVKD. CDR3 size: 14 residues. The CDR3 protein is CAISQGAINEKLFF. As DNA, the CDR3 is TGTGCCATTAGTCAGGGGGCGATTAACGAAAAACTGTTTTTT.

The chain links TRBV19 to TRBJ1-1, with a weak D call TRBD1 (5 bases). Germline CDR1 and CDR2: LNHDA and SQIVND (reference sequence). V lost 6 bases and J 0 bases, leaving 11 bases between the germline ends. The CDR3 extends over 14 amino acids. CDR3 residues: CASRGSGMNTEAFF. The CDR3 DNA is TGTGCCAGTAGAGGGTCAGGGATGAACACTGAAGCTTTCTTT.

This clone was counted between two and nine times. The chain links TRBV9 to TRBJ1-1, with a possible D match to TRBD1 (6 bases). Trimming took 6 bases from V and 1 from J, leaving 13 bases between them. CDR3 length: 14 amino acids. Germline V gene data show CDR1 as SGDLS and CDR2 as YYNGEE. The CDR3 sequence is CASTTGPRNTEAFF. CDR3 nucleotides: TGTGCCAGCACCACAGGGCCTCGGAACACTGAAGCTTTCTTT.

The gene calls are TRBV14 and TRBJ2-1, with D possibly matching TRBD2 (5 bases). V lost 3 bases, J lost 9 bases, and 12 bases lay in between. The germline V gene has CDR1 SGHDN and CDR2 FVKESK. This CDR3 contains 13 residues. The CDR3 protein is CASSQDQRGEQFF. In nucleotides, the CDR3 is TGTGCCAGCAGCCAGGATCAACGGGGTGAGCAGTTCTTC.

The chain joins TRBV27 to TRBJ2-6; TRBD1 agrees at 11 bases. CDR1 and CDR2 (germline): MNHEY, SMNVEV (reference sequence). The V gene end was trimmed by 7 bases and the J gene end by 1 base; junction bases not matched to a gene: 15. This CDR3 spans 20 amino acids. The CDR3 DNA follows: TGTGCCAGCACCGGGACAGGGGGAATGGGGCTAGCATCTGGGGCCAACGTCCTGACTTTC. Protein: CASTGTGGMGLASGANVLTF.

The gene calls are TRBV6-5 and TRBJ1-1, with a weak D call TRBD1 (6 bases). The CDR3 contains 14 residues. Deletions cut 6 bases from V and 8 bases from J, with 19 bases between. CDR1 and CDR2 (germline): MNHEY, SVGAGI. Here the CDR3 DNA reads TGTGCCAGCAGGCCTTACCAGACAGGCTACGAAGCTTTCTTT. The encoded protein is CASRPYQTGYEAFF.

The CDR3 spells CASRGTTGYTGELFF. For the CDR3, the DNA is TGTGCCAGCAGAGGTACTACCGGTTACACCGGGGAGCTGTTTTTT. The chain is built from TRBV28 and TRBJ2-2; D remains unclear. The CDR3 has 15 residues. CDR1 is MDHEN, CDR2 SYDVKM, per germline. V shed 6 bases and J shed 3 bases, with 14 bases lying between them.

This chain connects TRBV7-9 to TRBJ2-2; TRBD1 agrees at 7 bases. The CDR3 runs to 19 residues. The V and J ends lost 0 bases and 0 bases, in that order; junction bases with no gene match: 10. CDR1 SEHNR and CDR2 FQNEAQ come from the germline V gene (reference sequence). The DNA of the CDR3 is TGTGCCAGCAGCTTAGCCCACCTACAGGGGCGAACGAACACCGGGGAGCTGTTTTTT. Its translation is CASSLAHLQGRTNTGELFF. Full variable domain (missing parts from reference TRBV7-9 and TRBJ2-2): DTGVSQNPRHKITKRGQNVTFRCDPISEHNRLYWYRQTLGQGPEFLTYFQNEAQLEKSRLLSDRFSAERPKGSFSTLEIQRTEQGDSAMYLCASSLAHLQGRTNTGELFFGEGSRLTVL.

The J gene is TRBJ2-7, the V gene TRBV4-3, with 7 bases that match TRBD2. The CDR3 is made up of 15 amino acids. Trimming at V came to 1 base and at J to 3 bases, leaving 6 bases not matched to a gene. Germline CDR1 and CDR2: LGHNA and YSLEER. For the CDR3, the DNA is TGCGCCAGCAGCCAAGGCCTAGCGGCCGACTACGAGCAGTACTTC. Encoded protein: CASSQGLAADYEQYF.

The J gene is TRBJ2-1, the V gene TRBV11-3, with D possibly TRBD2 on 6 matching bases. V lost 6 bases and J lost 7, with 16 bases in between. In germline, CDR1 is SGHNT, CDR2 YENEEA. The CDR3 has 14 amino acids. DNA of the CDR3: TGTGCCAGCAGTTCCGGGACTCCTCGAAATGAGCAGTTCTTC. It encodes CASSSGTPRNEQFF.

The V gene is TRBV4-2, the J gene TRBJ2-1; 11 bases are a match to TRBD1. Germline V gives CDR1 LGHNA, CDR2 YNFKEQ. With 2 bases clipped from V and 7 bases from J, the junction kept 7 bases outside the gene matches. The CDR3 extends over 16 amino acids. The CDR3 reads CASSQPGQGVGNEQFF. CDR3 bases: TGTGCCAGCAGCCAACCGGGACAGGGGGTCGGAAATGAGCAGTTCTTC.

With regard to this clone: One end of the junction is discordant with germline, which a read error may explain. V usage is TRBV7-7 and J usage is TRBJ2-5, with 9 bases that match TRBD1. The CDR3 is 15 residues long. Germline V gene lookup returns CDR1 SSHAT and CDR2 FNYEAQ (reference sequence). The CDR3 loop reads CASSQGTGTLGTQYF. CDR3 sequence (DNA): TGTGCTAGCAGCCAGGGGACAGGGACTTTAGGTACCCAGTACTTC.

The chain joins TRBV25-1 to TRBJ2-5; 7 bases map to TRBD1. Germline CDR1 MGHDK, CDR2 SYGVNS. This CDR3 has 14 residues. J gave up 2 bases and V 3 bases, and 3 bases lay outside the gene matches. In DNA form, the CDR3 reads TGTGCCAGCAGTGATACCAGGGGGCAAGAGACCCAGTACTTC. Its translation: CASSDTRGQETQYF.

The chain joins TRBV5-4 to TRBJ2-3; 11 nucleotides match TRBD2. The junction had 3 bases not matched to a gene; V was cut back by 3 bases and J by 0 bases. CDR1 SGHNT and CDR2 YYREEE come from the germline V gene (reference sequence). The CDR3 totals 16 residues. CDR3 sequence reads: CASSWRTSGSTDTQYF. The CDR3 DNA is TGTGCCAGCAGCTGGCGGACTAGCGGGAGCACAGATACGCAGTATTTT.

J is TRBJ2-1 and V is TRBV7-9; 9 bases are shared with TRBD2. This CDR3 is built from 14 residues. The junction had 11 bases not matched to a gene; V was cut back by 5 bases and J by 12 bases. Germline CDR1 is SEHNR and CDR2 is FQNEAQ (reference sequence). The CDR3 sequence: CASSDSGRGWRQFF. The DNA for the CDR3 is TGTGCCAGCAGCGATAGCGGGAGAGGGTGGAGGCAGTTCTTC.